A selection of T cell receptor beta chains follows, all from one sample in a study of beta chain features in type 1 diabetes. Using immunoSEQ multiplex PCR, the repertoire was profiled, and TCRdb retains in-frame clones only, with some absent. The profile covers about 700,000 clones, with roughly 12% appearing a single time and about 0.02% taken by the ten largest. Sample: naive CD4+ T cells from blood. The receptors come from a man aged 18 to 30 with type 1 diabetes. Each CDR3 is given with its conserved first and last residue. D genes are given only for firm matches. Where a row states a size, it is once, few, many or the class of an expanded clone; other rows omit it.

len	abundance	v_gene	d_gene	j_gene	CDR3nt	CDR3aa
16	few	TRBV29-1	NA	TRBJ2-5	TGCAGCGTCGGTGCCGAATTTTTGGGAGAATCGGAGACCCAGTACTTC	CSVGAEFLGESETQYF
14	few	TRBV7-9	NA	TRBJ2-7	TGTGCCAGCAGCTTAGGGGAACCCCTCTACGAGCAGTACTTC	CASSLGEPLYEQYF
15	few	TRBV7-6	NA	TRBJ1-3	TGTGCCAGCAGCCGTGAGTGGGGGACTGGAAACACCATATATTTT	CASSREWGTGNTIYF
14	NA	TRBV27	NA	TRBJ2-7	TGTGCCAGCAGTTCGTCAGGGGCTCGGGACGAGCAGTACTTC	CASSSSGARDEQYF
13	NA	TRBV5-1	TRBD1	TRBJ2-7	TGCGCCAGCAGCTTGCGGACAGGGGGAGAGCAGTACTTC	CASSLRTGGEQYF
15	NA	TRBV18	TRBD1	TRBJ1-1	TGTGCCAGCTCCCCGGGACAGGGGGAGGGCACTGAAGCTTTCTTT	CASSPGQGEGTEAFF
13	NA	TRBV5-1	NA	TRBJ2-1	TGCGCCAGCAGAGGCGGAACCTACAATGAGCAGTTCTTC	CASRGGTYNEQFF
13	few	TRBV2	NA	TRBJ2-2	TGTGCCAGCAATCAGGGGAACACCGGGGAGCTGTTTTTT	CASNQGNTGELFF
13	few	TRBV30	TRBD1	TRBJ1-2	TGTGCCTGGAGTGTCGGGACAGGCTATGGCTACACCTTC	CAWSVGTGYGYTF
13	few	TRBV4-1	NA	TRBJ2-7	TGCGCCAGCAGCCAACCTTACTCCTACGAGCAGTACTTC	CASSQPYSYEQYF
14	few	TRBV4-1	NA	TRBJ1-4	TGCGCCAGCAGCCAAGTACTGATTAATGAAAAACTGTTTTTT	CASSQVLINEKLFF
15	NA	TRBV6-6	TRBD1	TRBJ2-7	TGTGCCAGCAGGTCGGGACAGGGGGCGTCCTACGAGCAGTACTTC	CASRSGQGASYEQYF
12	NA	TRBV30	NA	TRBJ2-3	TGTGCCTGGGACGGAGGGTGGGATACGCAGTATTTT	CAWDGGWDTQYF
12	NA	TRBV27	NA	TRBJ1-2	TGTGCCAGCAGTTTAGGACTTGGAGGCTACACCTTC	CASSLGLGGYTF
13	few	TRBV29-1	NA	TRBJ2-7	TGCAGCGTTGAAATTGGGGGACACTACGAGCAGTACTTC	CSVEIGGHYEQYF
14	few	TRBV11-3	NA	TRBJ2-7	TGTGCCAGCAGCTTATATGGCGGCCCCTACGAGCAGTACTTC	CASSLYGGPYEQYF
15	NA	TRBV2	TRBD1	TRBJ1-1	TGTGCCAGCAGTGGACAGGGGGTTTCGAACACTGAAGCTTTCTTT	CASSGQGVSNTEAFF
14	NA	TRBV5-1	NA	TRBJ1-1	TGCGCCAGCAGCTTGGAGGGCTGGGACACTGAAGCTTTCTTT	CASSLEGWDTEAFF
16	NA	TRBV19	NA	TRBJ1-5	TGTGCCAGTAGCACCCTCGGCAATTCTATCAATCAGCCCCAGCATTTT	CASSTLGNSINQPQHF
13	NA	TRBV9	NA	TRBJ1-2	TGTGCCAGCAGCGTAGTAGGGGCAGGTGGCTACACCTTC	CASSVVGAGGYTF
17	few	TRBV9	TRBD2	TRBJ2-1	TGTGCCAGCAGCGGAGGGACTAGCGGGGGCTCTTGGAATGAGCAGTTCTTC	CASSGGTSGGSWNEQFF
14	NA	TRBV30	NA	TRBJ2-7	TGTGCCTGGGAGGCCGGACACTCAACTGCGGAGCAGTACTTC	CAWEAGHSTAEQYF
16	few	TRBV18	NA	TRBJ2-3	TGTGCCAGCTCCCACAGACTACCCCCTAGCCAAGATACGCAGTATTTT	CASSHRLPPSQDTQYF
14	NA	TRBV29-1	TRBD1	TRBJ1-3	TGCAGCGTACGACAGGGGTCGGCTGGAAACACCATATATTTT	CSVRQGSAGNTIYF
13	NA	TRBV6-1	NA	TRBJ2-3	TGTGCCAGCCCCGGTTGGGACACAGATACGCAGTATTTT	CASPGWDTDTQYF
14	NA	TRBV2	NA	TRBJ1-1	TGTGCCAGCACTCAAACCCCGGACAGCCTAGAGGCTTTCTTT	CASTQTPDSLEAFF
14	few	TRBV4-1	NA	TRBJ1-5	TGCGCCAGCAGCCAAGGGTTGGGCAATCAGCCCCAGCATTTT	CASSQGLGNQPQHF
13	NA	TRBV28	NA	TRBJ2-7	TGTGCCAGCAGGTCAGGGGTACCGAACGAGCAGTACTTC	CASRSGVPNEQYF
13	few	TRBV6-5	TRBD1	TRBJ1-4	TGTGCCAGCAGGACGACAGGGAATGAAAAACTGTTTTTT	CASRTTGNEKLFF
15	NA	TRBV7-9	TRBD2	TRBJ2-7	TGTGCCAGCAGGGATAGCGGGGGAGAACTCTACGAGCAGTACTTC	CASRDSGGELYEQYF
14	few	TRBV5-1	NA	TRBJ1-1	TGCGCCAGCAGCCCGGGGACGGCGAACACTGAAGCTTTCTTT	CASSPGTANTEAFF
14	few	TRBV6-5	TRBD1	TRBJ2-7	TGTGCCAGCAGTTATAAGGGACAGGGCTACGAGCAGTACTTC	CASSYKGQGYEQYF
17	NA	TRBV5-4	NA	TRBJ1-6	TGTGCCAGCAGCCTTGGAGGACAGAGCTCCTATAATTCACCCCTCCACTTT	CASSLGGQSSYNSPLHF
16	NA	TRBV28	TRBD2	TRBJ2-7	TGTGCCAGCAGTTCGACTAGCGGGGACCCCTCCTACGAGCAGTACTTC	CASSSTSGDPSYEQYF
16	few	TRBV30	NA	TRBJ2-2	TGTGCCTGGAGTGTACTCGGGGTTACGGACACCGGGGAGCTGTTTTTT	CAWSVLGVTDTGELFF
15	NA	TRBV6-5	TRBD1	TRBJ1-6	TGTGCCAGCAGAGGACAGGGTCTCTATAATTCACCCCTCCACTTT	CASRGQGLYNSPLHF
13	NA	TRBV6-5	TRBD1	TRBJ1-1	TGTGCCAGCAGTTACCGGGACAGGTCAGAAGCTTTCTTT	CASSYRDRSEAFF
15	few	TRBV9	NA	TRBJ2-5	TGTGCCAGCAGCGCGGACGTAGGGGTGGGAGAGACCCAGTACTTC	CASSADVGVGETQYF
14	NA	TRBV6-1	TRBD1	TRBJ1-2	TGTGCCAGCAGCGCACAACAGGGGGCGATAGGCTACACCTTC	CASSAQQGAIGYTF
19	few	TRBV30	NA	TRBJ1-4	TGTGCCTGGAGTGTACGGCAGGGGCCCATAGTAGCAACTAATGAAAAACTGTTTTTT	CAWSVRQGPIVATNEKLFF
12	NA	TRBV5-6	NA	TRBJ1-2	TGTGCCAGCAGCTTGGTCAGGGTAGGCTACACCTTC	CASSLVRVGYTF
13	NA	TRBV30	TRBD2	TRBJ2-3	TGTGCCTGTCGGACTAGCGGTACAGATACGCAGTATTTT	CACRTSGTDTQYF